The 30 T cell receptor beta chains below come from one sample, sequenced in a study of blood T cell repertoires in COVID-19. Generated by immunoSEQ multiplex PCR, the TCRdb table keeps only in-frame clones and is missing some. The data show 150,000 to 200,000 clones, roughly 84% seen once. The specimen sequenced was peripheral blood. Source of these receptors: a man in his 60s who had recovered from COVID-19.

The V and J genes are TRBV5-1 and TRBJ2-1, with D unclear. Germline CDR1 and CDR2: SGHRS and YFSETQ. With 0 bases removed from V and 0 bases from J, the gap between germline ends came to 13 bases. The CDR3 covers 17 residues. In DNA form, the CDR3 reads TGCGCCAGCAGCTTGGGTCGCCATCCTAGCTCCTACAATGAGCAGTTCTTC. Translating gives CASSLGRHPSSYNEQFF.

This clone turned up a few times. V and J are TRBV13 and TRBJ1-1; 7 nucleotides align to TRBD1. The V gene end was trimmed by 1 base and the J gene end by 1 base; junction bases not matched to a gene: 9. The CDR3 totals 17 residues. CDR1 is PRHDT, CDR2 FYEKMQ, per germline (reference sequence). Written as DNA, the CDR3 is TGTGCCAGCAGCTTAGTAGGGGGCCTAGGACAGAACACTGAAGCTTTCTTT. Its protein is CASSLVGGLGQNTEAFF. Based on the CDR3 plus reference TRBV13 and TRBJ1-1, the full variable domain is AAGVIQSPRHLIKEKRETATLKCYPIPRHDTVYWYQQGPGQDPQFLISFYEKMQSDKGSIPDRFSAQQFSDYHSELNMSSLELGDSALYFCASSLVGGLGQNTEAFFGQGTRLTVV.

This rearrangement joins TRBV6-6 to TRBJ1-5; the match to TRBD1 covers 8 bases. The CDR3 length is 14 residues. Germline V gene lookup returns CDR1 MNHNY and CDR2 SVGAGI (reference sequence). The V segment lost 6 bases and the J segment 5 bases; nucleotides outside the gene matches: 6. In DNA, the CDR3 is TGTGCCAGCAGGGGTCAGACAGGGGATCAGCCCCAGCATTTT. Its protein is CASRGQTGDQPQHF.

J is TRBJ2-7 and V is TRBV19, with D maybe TRBD2 (5 bases). Germline lookup yields CDR1 LNHDA and CDR2 SQIVND (reference sequence). CDR3 size: 15 residues. The V end lost 4 bases, the J end lost 3 bases, and 16 bases lay between the germline ends. This CDR3 is CASSRGIEIHYEQYF. CDR3 nucleotides: TGTGCCAGTAGTAGAGGGATCGAAATCCACTACGAGCAGTACTTC.

V gene TRBV6-5 combines with J gene TRBJ2-7; 9 bases fit TRBD1. The CDR3 covers 14 residues. With 6 bases clipped from V and 4 bases from J, the junction kept 7 bases outside the gene matches. Looked up from germline, CDR1 is MNHEY and CDR2 is SVGAGI. Here the CDR3 DNA reads TGTGCCAGCAGCTCCCGGGACAGGGTGTACGAGCAGTACTTC. This gives the protein CASSSRDRVYEQYF.

The rearrangement joins TRBV3-1 (or the pseudogene TRBV3-2) to TRBJ1-2; D possibly corresponds to TRBD1 (5 bases). CDR3 size: 15 residues. Trimming pared 3 bases from V and 6 bases from J, leaving 17 bases between. Germline lookup yields CDR1 LGHDT and CDR2 YNNKEL (reference sequence). In DNA, the CDR3 is TGTGCCAGCAGCCACAATACTTGGGGGGTGGATGGCTACACCTTC. This sequence encodes CASSHNTWGVDGYTF.

The chain is built from TRBV19 and TRBJ1-1, with 7 bases aligning to TRBD1. V lost 7 bases and J lost 1; bases outside the gene matches: 3. Per the germline V gene, CDR1 is LNHDA and CDR2 is SQIVND (reference sequence). The CDR3 sequence is 13 residues long. In nucleotides, the CDR3 is TGTGCCAGTAAACGGACAGGGAACACTGAAGCTTTCTTT. This translates into CASKRTGNTEAFF.

The chain employs TRBV5-1 and TRBJ1-6, with 9 bases fitting TRBD1. The CDR3 sequence is 17 residues long. Trimming removed 2 bases from V and 10 bases from J; junction bases left unmatched: 13. CDR1 and CDR2 (germline): SGHRS, YFSETQ. This chain's CDR3 is CASSFGQGRGGESPLHF. In nucleotides, the CDR3 is TGCGCCAGCAGCTTCGGACAGGGGAGGGGCGGTGAGTCACCCCTCCACTTT.

Remarks on this clone: This sample includes further DNA sequences coding for the same CDR3. The chain employs TRBV7-2 and TRBJ1-1, with D perhaps matching TRBD1 (5 bases). Germline V gene sequence: CDR1 SGHTA, CDR2 FQGNSA. CDR3 size: 13 residues. V shed 0 bases and J shed 5 bases, with 7 bases lying between them. The CDR3 bases are TGTGCCAGCAGCTTAGCAGGGGATACTGAAGCTTTCTTT. It is translated as CASSLAGDTEAFF.

The chain links TRBV5-5 to TRBJ1-1, with D possibly matching TRBD1 (5 bases). The CDR3 covers 14 residues. Germline V gene data show CDR1 as SGHKS and CDR2 as YYEKEE (reference sequence). The germline V and J ends were trimmed by 2 bases and 3 bases, with 11 bases remaining between them. This CDR3 reads CASSFFGGHTEAFF. DNA of the CDR3: TGTGCCAGCAGCTTTTTCGGGGGACACACTGAAGCTTTCTTT.

The gene calls are TRBV19 and TRBJ1-1; D is uncertain. The V end lost 3 bases, the J end lost 3 bases, and 8 bases lay between the germline ends. The CDR3 extends over 13 amino acids. CDR1 and CDR2 (germline): LNHDA, SQIVND (reference sequence). The CDR3 is CASSIFRDTEAFF. CDR3 coding DNA: TGTGCCAGTAGTATTTTCCGGGACACTGAAGCTTTCTTT.

V usage is TRBV9 and J usage is TRBJ1-6, with 8 positions matching TRBD1. CDR3 size: 14 residues. Germline values: CDR1 SGDLS, CDR2 YYNGEE. Germline trimming cut 4 bases from V and 9 bases from J; bases unmatched to any gene: 6. The CDR3 loop reads CASSTDRGTSPLHF. The CDR3 nucleotides are TGTGCCAGCAGCACTGACAGGGGAACTTCACCCCTCCACTTT.

V and J are TRBV6-2 or TRBV6-3 and TRBJ2-3; 10 positions agree with TRBD1. V shed 0 bases and J 4 bases; nucleotides not matched to a gene: 4. The germline gives CDR1 MNHEY, CDR2 SVGEGT. The CDR3 extends over 16 amino acids. CDR3: CASSYSSGTGADTQYF. In DNA, the CDR3 is TGTGCCAGCAGTTACTCGAGTGGGACAGGGGCAGATACGCAGTATTTT.

This chain links TRBV24-1 with TRBJ2-3, with 7 bases identical to TRBD2. After removal of 3 bases from V and 4 bases from J, the junction contained 9 bases not matched to a gene. CDR1 is KGHDR, CDR2 SFDVKD, per germline. The length of the CDR3 is 16 residues. This CDR3 reads CATSDVGLGSSDTQYF. The CDR3 nucleotides are TGTGCCACCAGTGATGTCGGACTAGGGTCTTCAGATACGCAGTATTTT.

V is TRBV6-5 and J is TRBJ2-7; 8 bases agree with TRBD1. The CDR3 has 14 residues. The V gene end was trimmed by 6 bases and the J gene end by 3 bases; junction bases not matched to a gene: 7. Germline values: CDR1 MNHEY, CDR2 SVGAGI. The CDR3 loop is CASRYGQGVYEQYF. The DNA for the CDR3 is TGTGCCAGCAGGTACGGACAGGGTGTCTACGAGCAGTACTTC.

The chain couples TRBV7-9 to TRBJ1-1, with D unclear. The CDR3 is made up of 15 amino acids. Germline assignment: CDR1 SEHNR and CDR2 FQNEAQ (reference sequence). The ends were cut back, 1 base at V and 0 bases at J, with 9 bases in the middle. The CDR3 region has the DNA TGTGCCAGCAGCTTAGAGAGGGCGATGAACACTGAAGCTTTCTTT. Amino acids: CASSLERAMNTEAFF.

The chain joins TRBV5-1 to TRBJ1-3; 7 bases align to TRBD1. CDR1 SGHRS and CDR2 YFSETQ come from the germline V gene. The trim removed 3 bases at V and 2 bases at J, leaving 2 bases unmatched. This CDR3 is built from 14 residues. CDR3 DNA: TGCGCCAGCAGCTCGACAGGGACTGGAAACACCATATATTTT. Translation: CASSSTGTGNTIYF. The whole variable domain, remainder taken from reference TRBV5-1 and TRBJ1-3, is KAGVTQTPRYLIKTRGQQVTLSCSPISGHRSVSWYQQTPGQGLQFLFEYFSETQRNKGNFPGRFSGRQFSNSRSEMNVSTLELGDSALYLCASSSTGTGNTIYFGEGSWLTVV.

The chain carries TRBV7-3 and TRBJ2-3; the D is unclear. Germline CDR1 and CDR2: SGHTA and FQGTGA. There are 15 residues in the CDR3. V lost 3 bases and J lost 0, with 10 bases in between. The CDR3: CASSFSHISTDTQYF. The CDR3 region has the DNA TGTGCCAGCAGCTTCTCCCACATTAGCACAGATACGCAGTATTTT.

The genes are TRBV7-9 and TRBJ2-7; D is ambiguous. The germline CDR1 and CDR2 sequences are SEHNR and FQNEAQ (reference sequence). CDR3 length equals 13 residues. Trimming removed 3 bases at V and 5 bases at J, with 11 bases between. In DNA, the CDR3 is TGTGCCAGCAGCTTGTCCCAGGAACACGAGCAGTACTTC. It codes for CASSLSQEHEQYF.

The rearrangement joins TRBV3-1 (or the pseudogene TRBV3-2) to TRBJ1-2, with D perhaps matching TRBD1 (5 bases). The CDR3 is made up of 15 amino acids. CDR1 and CDR2 from the germline V gene are LGHDT and YNNKEL (reference sequence). V was trimmed by 0 bases and J by 3 bases, leaving 11 bases between them. The CDR3 DNA follows: TGTGCCAGCAGCCAAGATTTCGGGGGATACTATGGCTACACCTTC. Protein: CASSQDFGGYYGYTF.

This clone was seen once. The chain links TRBV24-1 to TRBJ2-3; 8 positions match TRBD2. Trimming took 0 bases from V and 6 from J; bases not matched to a gene: 4. The germline gives CDR1 KGHDR, CDR2 SFDVKD. The length of the CDR3 is 15 residues. The CDR3 protein is CATSDLAGGVDTQYF. CDR3 coding DNA: TGTGCCACCAGTGATTTGGCGGGGGGCGTTGATACGCAGTATTTT.

This sequence joins TRBV28 and TRBJ1-3; D is unresolved. The CDR3 has 12 amino acids. The V gene lost 5 bases and the J gene lost 7 bases, with 9 bases spanning the gap. Germline values: CDR1 MDHEN, CDR2 SYDVKM. The CDR3: CASSPPGNTIYF. Here the CDR3 DNA reads TGTGCCAGCAGTCCTCCCGGGAACACCATATATTTT.

The gene calls are TRBV19 and TRBJ1-2; D not certain. CDR3 size: 13 residues. Trimming pared 2 bases from V and 4 bases from J, leaving 8 bases between. Germline values: CDR1 LNHDA, CDR2 SQIVND (reference sequence). CDR3 protein: CASSITGSYGYTF. CDR3 sequence (DNA): TGTGCCAGTAGTATAACGGGAAGCTATGGCTACACCTTC.

J is TRBJ2-5 and V is TRBV6-5; tentative D call: TRBD2 (6 bases). The CDR3 sequence is 14 residues long. Per the germline V gene, CDR1 is MNHEY and CDR2 is SVGAGI. V dropped 2 bases and J dropped 2 bases, with 9 bases sitting between them. The CDR3 loop reads CASSYRESQETQYF. In DNA, the CDR3 is TGTGCCAGCAGTTACCGGGAGAGTCAAGAGACCCAGTACTTC.

This clone was found a few times. The rearrangement links TRBV7-3 to TRBJ2-3; D gene uncertain. Germline loops: CDR1 SGHTA, CDR2 FQGTGA. The CDR3 runs to 12 residues. Trimming removed 8 bases from V and 0 bases from J, with 6 bases in between. This CDR3 reads CASGGSTDTQYF. Written as DNA, the CDR3 is TGTGCCAGCGGCGGTAGCACAGATACGCAGTATTTT.

V is TRBV9 and J is TRBJ1-2; D gene uncertain. This CDR3 comprises 13 residues. V dropped 7 bases and J dropped 4 bases, with 14 bases sitting between them. CDR1 and CDR2 (germline): SGDLS, YYNGEE. CDR3 residues: CASSRVAPYGYTF. The CDR3 region has the DNA TGTGCCAGCTCCCGGGTGGCCCCCTATGGCTACACCTTC.

This sequence joins TRBV4-2 and TRBJ2-5; 7 positions agree with TRBD1. Germline trimming cut 3 bases from V and 2 bases from J; bases unmatched to any gene: 3. The CDR3 spans 14 residues. Germline assignment: CDR1 LGHNA and CDR2 YNFKEQ. As DNA, the CDR3 is TGTGCCAGCAGCCAGAGGGACAGTCAAGAGACCCAGTACTTC. The encoded protein is CASSQRDSQETQYF.

The CDR3 DNA sequence: TGTGCCAGCAGCTTAGAAGGGGCCGGCGCTGAAGCTTTCTTT. This codes for CASSLEGAGAEAFF. V usage is TRBV7-9 and J usage is TRBJ1-1, with D maybe TRBD1 (5 bases). The ends were cut back, 1 base at V and 6 bases at J, with 12 bases in the middle. The CDR3 spans 14 residues. Germline V gene sequence: CDR1 SEHNR, CDR2 FQNEAQ (reference sequence).

The chain uses TRBV4-1 and TRBJ1-1; possible D gene TRBD1, 6 bases. Trimming stripped 1 base from V and 5 bases from J, with 11 bases between. This CDR3 spans 14 amino acids. CDR1 is MGHRA and CDR2 is YSYEKL in the germline V gene. CDR3 coding DNA: TGCGCCAGCAGCCAAGGGGGGCTTGGGACTGAAGCTTTCTTT. Translating gives CASSQGGLGTEAFF.

The V call is TRBV7-2, the J call TRBJ2-7, with D maybe TRBD2 (6 bases). The CDR3 loop spans 15 amino acids. Germline CDR1 is SGHTA and CDR2 is FQGNSA. Trimming removed 5 bases at V and 1 base at J, with 15 bases between. The CDR3 DNA reads as TGTGCCAGCAGCACGAAGACTAGTCGTTCCTACGAGCAGTACTTC. Translation: CASSTKTSRSYEQYF.